This record covers a single T cell receptor beta chain. Seattle-derived patients entered the study during active infection and were followed longitudinally. Germline values: CDR1 MNHEY, CDR2 SVGAGI. The CDR3 runs to 15 residues. V shed 2 bases and J 4 bases; nucleotides not matched to a gene: 4. This entry is derived from a study of blood T cell repertoires in COVID-19. On the study more broadly: The United States, Italy and Spain provided the acute and convalescent COVID-19 samples. Sources were T cells, B-cell-depleted T cells, or PBMCs; the material itself was cDNA or gDNA.

Authors' data handling: Quantification of nucleated cells was approximated via reference gene primer amplification. The assay was immunoSEQ multiplex PCR, and TCRdb's table has in-frame clones only and misses some. V and J calls and clone size come straight from that table; D and trimming were deduced from the DNA. The sample yields some 150,000 clones, 85% to 90% seen once. Sequencing used peripheral blood. The clonotype comes from a woman aged 60 to 75 with COVID-19, enrolled during active disease. The chain recombines TRBV6-5 with TRBJ2-1; 8 bases fit TRBD2. CDR3: CASSYKASGYNEQFF. In DNA form, the CDR3 reads TGTGCCAGCAGTTACAAGGCTAGCGGGTACAATGAGCAGTTCTTC.